Shown below are 30 T cell receptor beta chains from a single sample sequenced in a study of human T cells and chemical hapten exposure. TCRdb processed the RACE reads anew with MiXCR; each CDR3 protein has one entry. The data show 49,000 or so distinct CDR3 sequences, nearly 4.5% seen once. Noted time point: healthy volunteer bleed at 2 weeks. Unfractionated whole blood yielded the extracted total RNA. The sequencing sample was made of whole blood. These receptors originate from a human donor in good health. Some clones in this sample may be carry-over from other donors' samples.

This clonotype was seen at least ten times. This chain uses TRBV28 with TRBJ2-6; the D is unclear. V gave up 6 bases and J gave up 0 bases, with 9 bases separating them. From germline, CDR1 is MDHEN and CDR2 SYDVKM. The CDR3 has 15 amino acids. The CDR3: CASRVASSGANVLTF. The CDR3 bases are TGTGCCAGCAGGGTAGCTAGCTCTGGGGCCAACGTCCTGACTTTC.

A remark on this clonotype: Just one base apart from a much larger clone, this may be a read error. The conserved closing phenylalanine or tryptophan is absent in this CDR3, likely reflecting a read error. The rearrangement uses TRBV28 and TRBJ2-3; the match to TRBD2 covers 12 bases. Germline trimming cut 4 bases from V and 4 bases from J; bases unmatched to any gene: 15. The CDR3 totals 19 residues. Germline V gene lookup returns CDR1 MDHEN and CDR2 SYDVKM. CDR3 sequence reads: CASSSQPLPLAGGPDTQYC. The CDR3 DNA is TGTGCCAGCAGTTCTCAACCTCTACCACTAGCGGGAGGACCAGATACGCAGTATTGT.

This clonotype was detected only a few times. V gene TRBV27 combines with J gene TRBJ1-4, with 7 bases lining up with TRBD1. The CDR3 is 15 residues long. The junction had 9 bases not matched to a gene; V was cut back by 4 bases and J by 7 bases. Germline-derived CDR1 and CDR2 are MNHEY and SMNVEV (reference sequence). This CDR3 reads CASSSRTGYLEKLFF. The CDR3 nucleotides read TGTGCCAGCAGTTCACGGACAGGCTACCTTGAAAAACTGTTTTTT. The full variable domain, completed using reference TRBV27 and TRBJ1-4, is EAQVTQNPRYLITVTGKKLTVTCSQNMNHEYMSWYRQDPGLGLRQIYYSMNVEVTDKGDVPEGYKVSRKEKRNFPLILESPSPNQTSLYFCASSSRTGYLEKLFFGSGTQLSVL.

The rearrangement links TRBV19 to TRBJ2-3; perhaps TRBD1 as D (6 bases). Germline-derived CDR1 and CDR2 are LNHDA and SQIVND (reference sequence). The CDR3 is made up of 16 amino acids. V lost 3 bases to trimming and J lost 3 bases, with 16 bases between them. This CDR3 is CASSIPRSRGTDTQYF. DNA of the CDR3: TGTGCCAGTAGTATTCCTCGTAGCAGGGGAACAGATACGCAGTATTTT.

The table lists this clonotype with many counts. The chain couples TRBV4-1 to TRBJ2-4; TRBD2 aligns across 15 bases. This CDR3 is 18 amino acids long. Germline V gene data show CDR1 as MGHRA and CDR2 as YSYEKL. V lost 4 bases, J lost 0 bases, and 4 bases stayed unmatched. The CDR3 nucleotides are TGCGCCAGCAGCCGTGGACTAGCGGGAGGGCTAGCCAAAAACATTCAGTACTTC. Translating it yields CASSRGLAGGLAKNIQYF.

This clonotype was recorded at least ten times. This rearrangement joins TRBV27 to TRBJ1-5; the D is unclear. CDR1 and CDR2 from the germline V gene are MNHEY and SMNVEV (reference sequence). The V and J ends lost 8 bases and 0 bases respectively, with 5 bases between them. The CDR3 consists of 12 residues. The CDR3 sequence is CASGYSNQPQHF. The CDR3 DNA reads TGTGCCAGCGGATATAGCAATCAGCCCCAGCATTTT.

This clonotype has a count of ten or more. The chain couples TRBV20-1 to TRBJ2-7, with D unclear. CDR1 is DFQATT and CDR2 is SNEGSKA in the germline V gene (reference sequence). V dropped 0 bases and J dropped 3 bases, with 15 bases sitting between them. This CDR3 is built from 15 residues. The CDR3 DNA reads TGCAGTGCTAGAGATGGATCGCAGAGGCTCTACGAGCAGTACTTC. It yields the protein CSARDGSQRLYEQYF.

This clonotype showed up just a few times. The V and J genes are TRBV6-5 and TRBJ1-5, with a possible D match to TRBD1 (6 bases). The CDR3 is made up of 13 amino acids. Trimming cost V 2 bases and J 10 bases, with 12 bases left between them. Germline lookup yields CDR1 MNHEY and CDR2 SVGAGI. The CDR3 DNA is TGTGCCAGCAGTTACCTTGGGGGCAGCCCCCAGCATTTT. This sequence encodes CASSYLGGSPQHF.

The J gene is TRBJ2-7, the V gene TRBV5-6; D is unresolved. Per germline, CDR1 SGHDT and CDR2 YYEEEE. CDR3 length: 15 amino acids. V was pared by 4 bases and J by 0 bases, with 14 bases between. The CDR3 bases are TGTGCCAGCAGCCTTTTAAGACGGTCCTCCTACGAGCAGTACTTC. Encoded protein: CASSLLRRSSYEQYF.

This clonotype was seen only a few times. This chain uses TRBV4-1 with TRBJ2-3; D is uncertain. V was trimmed by 0 bases and J by 7 bases, leaving 14 bases between them. Germline V gene data show CDR1 as MGHRA and CDR2 as YSYEKL. This CDR3 has 15 amino acids. CDR3 sequence reads: CASSQDLQPLNTQYF. CDR3 DNA sequence: TGCGCCAGCAGCCAAGATTTACAGCCTTTGAATACGCAGTATTTT.

This clonotype was seen many times. The chain employs TRBV7-9 and TRBJ1-5; 8 nucleotides agree with TRBD1. The CDR3 runs 13 residues. V shed 7 bases and J 6 bases; nucleotides not matched to a gene: 5. Germline V gene data show CDR1 as SEHNR and CDR2 as FQNEAQ (reference sequence). The CDR3 nucleotides read TGTGCCAGCACAGGGGGCGAGGGTCAGCCCCAGCATTTT. Its translation is CASTGGEGQPQHF.

There are many counts of this clonotype. This chain joins TRBV10-3 and TRBJ1-3, with a tentative D call TRBD1 (5 bases). Trimming left V 3 bases short and J 1 base short, with 13 bases between. The length of the CDR3 is 16 residues. CDR1 and CDR2 (germline): ENHRY, SYGVKD. CDR3 residues: CAISDGLGRSGNTIYF. CDR3 DNA sequence: TGTGCCATCAGTGACGGTCTGGGGCGATCTGGAAACACCATATATTTT.

The table lists this clonotype with many counts. This chain uses TRBV10-3 with TRBJ2-1; a weak D match, TRBD2 (7 bases). Germline CDR1 is ENHRY and CDR2 is SYGVKD. The CDR3 runs to 14 residues. V was pared by 8 bases and J by 2 bases, with 13 bases between. The CDR3 loop is CAIGGRDTYNEQFF. CDR3 nucleotide sequence: TGTGCCATCGGGGGGAGGGACACCTACAATGAGCAGTTCTTC.

This clonotype was detected ten times or more. V is TRBV7-2 and J is TRBJ1-2; the match to TRBD1 covers 10 bases. The CDR3 is 13 residues long. The V and J ends lost 5 bases and 6 bases, in that order; junction bases with no gene match: 3. Germline V lookup: CDR1 SGHTA, CDR2 FQGNSA. The CDR3 spells CASSPDRGDGYTF. In nucleotides, the CDR3 is TGTGCCAGCAGCCCGGACAGGGGGGATGGCTACACCTTC.

Concerning this clonotype itself: A much bigger clone sits one base away, suggesting this may be a read error. The chain couples TRBV9 to TRBJ2-3; 11 nucleotides match TRBD2. Looked up from germline, CDR1 is SGDLS and CDR2 is YYNGEE. The CDR3 is made up of 16 amino acids. Losses at the gene ends were 9 bases for V and 5 bases for J; bases not matched to a gene: 14. The DNA for the CDR3 is TGTGCCAACAGTCCACGTAGCGGGAGGGCCGTAGATACGCAGTATTTT. This codes for CANSPRSGRAVDTQYF.

This clonotype was seen many times. The J gene is TRBJ2-5, the V gene TRBV5-1, with D unclear. Germline-derived CDR1 and CDR2 are SGHRS and YFSETQ. Trimming pared 4 bases from V and 1 base from J, leaving 2 bases between. This CDR3 spans 11 amino acids. CDR3: CASSLQETQYF. The CDR3 DNA sequence: TGCGCCAGCAGCCTCCAAGAGACCCAGTACTTC.

This clonotype was counted at least ten times. The V call is TRBV29-1, the J call TRBJ2-7; 8 nucleotides line up with TRBD2. In germline, CDR1 is SQVTM, CDR2 ANQGSEA. This CDR3 has 14 residues. Germline trimming cut 2 bases from V and 0 bases from J; bases unmatched to any gene: 3. The DNA for the CDR3 is TGCAGCGTTGAAAGGAGCGGGAGCTCCTACGAGCAGTACTTC. This sequence encodes CSVERSGSSYEQYF.

This clonotype occurred many times. The V and J genes are TRBV21-1 and TRBJ1-5; TRBD1 reflects the table's D call only, with no check against the DNA. TRBV21-1 is given as a pseudogene. CDR3 size: 15 residues. The CDR3 reads CASRQGVLSNQPQHF. DNA of the CDR3: TGTGCCAGCAGACAGGGGGTCCTTAGCAATCAGCCCCAGCATTTT.

At least ten counts were recorded for this clonotype. The rearrangement uses TRBV7-6 and TRBJ2-1, with D hard to call. Germline V gene lookup returns CDR1 SGHVS and CDR2 FNYEAQ. This CDR3 spans 13 amino acids. V was clipped by 5 bases and J by 1 base, with 6 bases between them. CDR3 sequence (DNA): TGTGCCAGCAGCCCTGAATCCTACAATGAGCAGTTCTTC. Protein sequence: CASSPESYNEQFF.

This sequence joins TRBV5-1 and TRBJ2-1; 13 bases are shared with TRBD2. Trimming removed 0 bases from V and 4 bases from J; junction bases left unmatched: 1. This CDR3 is built from 16 residues. In germline, CDR1 is SGHRS, CDR2 YFSETQ. The chain's CDR3 is CASSLVTSGGYNEQFF. CDR3 bases: TGCGCCAGCAGCTTGGTGACTAGCGGGGGGTACAATGAGCAGTTCTTC.

This clonotype came up many times. In DNA form, the CDR3 reads TGTGCCAGCTCATCTAATTTACAGGGGGCCAATGGAAACACCATATATTTT. It specifies CASSSNLQGANGNTIYF. This rearrangement joins TRBV18 to TRBJ1-3, with 9 bases aligning to TRBD1. CDR3 length: 17 residues. J gave up 3 bases and V 5 bases, and 11 bases lay outside the gene matches. Germline values: CDR1 KGHSH, CDR2 LQKENI.

This clonotype was seen many times. The V call is TRBV20-1, the J call TRBJ2-7; TRBD2 matches 12 bases. The V gene end was trimmed by 0 bases and the J gene end by 2 bases; junction bases not matched to a gene: 8. The CDR3 is made up of 17 amino acids. Per the germline V gene, CDR1 is DFQATT and CDR2 is SNEGSKA (reference sequence). The CDR3 loop reads CSARDPPSGRDPYEQYF. The CDR3 bases are TGCAGTGCTAGAGACCCCCCTAGCGGGAGGGACCCCTACGAGCAGTACTTC.

The sample holds many counts of this clonotype. This chain uses TRBV20-1 with TRBJ1-6; D ambiguous. Trimming left V 1 base short and J 10 bases short, with 14 bases between. The CDR3 has 14 residues. The germline V gene encodes CDR1 DFQATT and CDR2 SNEGSKA (reference sequence). The CDR3 bases are TGCAGTGCTAGAGTCCCTCCCCCCGACTCACCCCTCCACTTT. Translated: CSARVPPPDSPLHF.

This clonotype was counted ten times or more. The V gene is TRBV7-8, the J gene TRBJ2-3; TRBD1 matches 9 bases. V gave up 5 bases and J gave up 8 bases; unmatched junction bases: 5. The germline gives CDR1 SGHVS, CDR2 FQNEAQ. This CDR3 is built from 13 residues. The CDR3: CASSARQGGTQYF. The CDR3 DNA is TGTGCCAGCAGCGCTCGACAGGGGGGTACGCAGTATTTT.

The table lists this clonotype with many counts. The J gene is TRBJ2-1, the V gene TRBV6-2 or TRBV6-3; 7 positions agree with TRBD2. CDR3 length: 20 residues. Germline CDR1 MNHEY, CDR2 SVGEGT. V gave up 2 bases and J gave up 0 bases; unmatched junction bases: 16. The CDR3 spells CASSYPLSGTRSGSYNEQFF. The CDR3 DNA reads as TGTGCCAGCAGTTACCCCCTAAGCGGGACGCGCTCAGGCTCCTACAATGAGCAGTTCTTC.

This clonotype was seen at least ten times. The rearrangement links TRBV4-2 to TRBJ2-7; the D is unclear. V lost 0 bases, J lost 4 bases, and 13 bases lay in between. This CDR3 has 15 residues. The germline CDR1 and CDR2 sequences are LGHNA and YNFKEQ. The CDR3 protein is CASSQDPNRQYEQYF. Written as DNA, the CDR3 is TGTGCCAGCAGCCAAGATCCCAATAGGCAGTACGAGCAGTACTTC.

There are many counts of this clonotype. The rearrangement joins TRBV4-1 to TRBJ1-4; tentative D call: TRBD1 (5 bases). The germline V gene has CDR1 MGHRA and CDR2 YSYEKL. This CDR3 has 15 residues. Trimming shortened V by 5 bases and J by 7 bases, and 17 bases separated the two germline ends. CDR3 nucleotide sequence: TGCGCCAGCAGCATACGGGGGGTGCGGAGTGAAAAACTGTTTTTT. Translation: CASSIRGVRSEKLFF.

This clonotype was found many times. The genes are TRBV11-2 and TRBJ2-2; D remains ambiguous. V was shortened by 1 base and J by 1 base, with 19 bases between the two germline ends. CDR3 size: 19 residues. Germline V lookup: CDR1 SGHAT, CDR2 FQNNGV. The CDR3 loop reads CASSLGALTRRLNTGELFF. CDR3 sequence (DNA): TGTGCCAGCAGCTTAGGAGCCCTCACCAGGCGACTGAACACCGGGGAGCTGTTTTTT.

The chain is built from TRBV6-2 or TRBV6-3 and TRBJ2-7, with 10 bases aligning to TRBD2. CDR3 length: 14 residues. Germline V gene sequence: CDR1 MNHEY, CDR2 SVGEGT. With 2 bases clipped from V and 4 bases from J, the junction kept 2 bases outside the gene matches. CDR3 region: CASSYGTSVYEQYF. The CDR3 DNA sequence: TGTGCCAGCAGTTACGGGACTAGCGTATACGAGCAGTACTTC.

There are a few counts of this clonotype. The CDR3 DNA follows: TGTGCCAGCAGTGAAGGACAGGGTAATTCACCCCTCCACTTT. Its translation: CASSEGQGNSPLHF. This chain connects TRBV6-4 to TRBJ1-6; the match to TRBD1 covers 8 bases. Trimming at V came to 3 bases and at J to 6 bases, leaving 1 base not matched to a gene. Germline CDR1 is MRHNA and CDR2 is SNTAGT. The CDR3 runs 14 residues.